The 17 T cell receptor beta chains below come from one sample, sequenced in a study of blood T cell repertoires in COVID-19. Using immunoSEQ multiplex PCR, the repertoire was profiled, and TCRdb retains in-frame clones only, with some absent. The table shows approximately 54,000 clones, with roughly nine tenths occurring only once. Sequencing was done on a sample of peripheral blood. The receptors come from a man aged 50 or older with acute or convalescent COVID-19.

This clone was detected once. J is TRBJ2-7 and V is TRBV19, with D tentatively TRBD1 (6 bases). Germline CDR1 reads LNHDA; CDR2 reads SQIVND (reference sequence). The V gene lost 3 bases and the J gene lost 3 bases, with 12 bases spanning the gap. The length of the CDR3 is 14 residues. Here the CDR3 reads CASSISGEYYEQYF. The CDR3 nucleotides are TGTGCCAGTAGTATCTCAGGGGAGTACTACGAGCAGTACTTC.

This chain links TRBV7-2 with TRBJ2-3, with 8 bases matching TRBD2. From germline, CDR1 is SGHTA and CDR2 FQGNSA. This CDR3 has 14 amino acids. V trimming: 6 bases; J trimming: 5 bases; junction bases outside the gene matches: 7. CDR3 nucleotides: TGTGCCAGCAGTCAGCGGGAGAGGAGAGATACGCAGTATTTT. Translated: CASSQRERRDTQYF.

As for this clone: The DNA is omitted, as the CDR3 cannot be located on it reliably, and the CDR3 follows TCRdb's listing. V and J are TRBV3-1 (or the pseudogene TRBV3-2) and TRBJ2-1; the D call in the table, TRBD2, was not verified against the DNA. Germline loops: CDR1 LGHDT, CDR2 YNNKEL (reference sequence). The CDR3 totals 16 residues, both ends included. CDR3 amino acids: CASSPNLVASGSPGFF.

This chain links TRBV7-9 with TRBJ1-6, with D possibly matching TRBD1 (5 bases). The ends were cut back, 2 bases at V and 14 bases at J, with 16 bases in the middle. The CDR3 has 14 residues. The germline CDR1 and CDR2 sequences are SEHNR and FQNEAQ (reference sequence). CDR3 sequence: CASSLTDSQSALHF. The CDR3 DNA is TGTGCCAGCAGCTTAACCGACAGCCAGTCTGCCCTCCACTTT.

The CDR3 protein is CAISERPGQGGGYTF. The CDR3 DNA is TGTGCCATCAGTGAGAGACCGGGACAGGGGGGTGGCTACACCTTC. The chain couples TRBV10-3 to TRBJ1-2; TRBD1 matches 11 bases. CDR3 size: 15 residues. Losses at the gene ends were 2 bases for V and 7 bases for J; bases not matched to a gene: 6. The germline gives CDR1 ENHRY, CDR2 SYGVKD.

The chain is built from TRBV4-3 and TRBJ1-5, with D possibly TRBD1 on 6 matching bases. Germline assignment: CDR1 LGHNA and CDR2 YSLEER. CDR3 length equals 16 residues. Deletions cut 0 bases from V and 6 bases from J, with 15 bases between. The CDR3 nucleotides are TGCGCCAGCAGCCAAGAGCTGGGGGGGGCAGGTCAGCCCCAGCATTTT. Amino acid sequence: CASSQELGGAGQPQHF.

CDR3 sequence reads: CATSSPRGNTEAFF. CDR3 DNA sequence: TGTGCCACCAGCAGTCCCAGGGGGAACACTGAAGCTTTCTTT. The chain joins TRBV15 to TRBJ1-1; D is possibly TRBD1 (6 bases). From germline, CDR1 is LNHNV and CDR2 YYDKDF (reference sequence). The CDR3 runs 14 residues. The V gene lost 3 bases and the J gene lost 1 base, with 9 bases spanning the gap. Full variable domain (rest looked up from reference TRBV15 and TRBJ1-1): DAMVIQNPRYQVTQFGKPVTLSCSQTLNHNVMYWYQQKSSQAPKLLFHYYDKDFNNEADTPDNFQSRRPNTSFCFLDIRSPGLGDTAMYLCATSSPRGNTEAFFGQGTRLTVV.

This clone was counted only a few times. The chain uses TRBV6-1 and TRBJ1-3; D ambiguous. Germline CDR1 reads MNHNS; CDR2 reads SASEGT. This CDR3 is built from 15 residues. Trimming took 2 bases from V and 0 from J, leaving 8 bases between them. The DNA for the CDR3 is TGTGCCAGCAGTGAACGTGGTAGCTCTGGAAACACCATATATTTT. Protein: CASSERGSSGNTIYF.

CDR3 bases: TGTGCCAGCAGCTTAGAGGGCGGAAGCAATCAGCCCCAGCATTTT. Its translation is CASSLEGGSNQPQHF. This chain uses TRBV5-8 with TRBJ1-5; D gene uncertain. CDR1 is SGHTS and CDR2 is YDEGEE in the germline V gene. The CDR3 has 15 residues. Trimming took off 2 bases at V and 1 base at J, with 10 bases between the two ends.

This clone was detected only once. The chain links TRBV27 to TRBJ2-5; D perhaps matches TRBD1 (5 bases). Germline V gene sequence: CDR1 MNHEY, CDR2 SMNVEV (reference sequence). V shed 5 bases and J shed 4 bases, with 20 bases lying between them. There are 16 residues in the CDR3. As DNA, the CDR3 is TGTGCCAGCAGTCCCCCCCGACAGACCACACTAGAGACCCAGTACTTC. Translating gives CASSPPRQTTLETQYF.

The gene calls are TRBV7-8 and TRBJ2-3; D might be TRBD2 (5 bases). CDR3 length equals 15 residues. Deletions cut 2 bases from V and 1 base from J, with 10 bases between. Germline CDR1 and CDR2: SGHVS and FQNEAQ. CDR3 residues: CASSLFASRTDTQYF. In DNA form, the CDR3 reads TGTGCCAGCAGCTTATTCGCTAGCCGCACAGATACGCAGTATTTT.

J is TRBJ2-4 and V is TRBV9; 7 nucleotides line up with TRBD2. CDR3 length: 15 residues. The V and J ends lost 4 bases and 6 bases, in that order; junction bases with no gene match: 10. Germline V gene sequence: CDR1 SGDLS, CDR2 YYNGEE. The CDR3 bases are TGTGCCAGCAGCATGGATGGGGGAGGGGTAAACATTCAGTACTTC. This encodes CASSMDGGGVNIQYF. Drawing the rest from reference TRBV9 and TRBJ2-4, the complete variable domain is DSGVTQTPKHLITATGQRVTLRCSPRSGDLSVYWYQQSLDQGLQFLIQYYNGEERAKGNILERFSAQQFPDLHSELNLSSLELGDSALYFCASSMDGGGVNIQYFGAGTRLSVL.

This chain connects TRBV15 to TRBJ2-7; tentative D call: TRBD1 (5 bases). The V end was cut by 0 bases, the J end by 7 bases, with 19 bases between. CDR1 LNHNV and CDR2 YYDKDF come from the germline V gene (reference sequence). The CDR3 is made up of 16 amino acids. CDR3 sequence reads: CATSRDTTPRAGEQYF. DNA for the CDR3: TGTGCCACCAGCAGAGATACCACCCCCAGGGCAGGAGAGCAGTACTTC.

In DNA form, the CDR3 reads TGTGCCAGCTCACCGAGTTTTTCCTACGAGCAGTACTTC. Its translation is CASSPSFSYEQYF. The J gene is TRBJ2-7, the V gene TRBV18; D is undetermined. Germline V CDR1 and CDR2: KGHSH, LQKENI. The CDR3 is made up of 13 amino acids. Trimming left V 3 bases short and J 1 base short, with 7 bases between.

The chain has TRBV29-1 and TRBJ2-1; D remains unclear. CDR1 and CDR2 from the germline V gene are SQVTM and ANQGSEA. V was trimmed by 4 bases and J by 6 bases, leaving 7 bases between them. This CDR3 has 11 amino acids. The CDR3 loop reads CSVGRGNEQFF. The CDR3 coding sequence is TGCAGCGTTGGACGCGGCAATGAGCAGTTCTTC.

CDR3 sequence (DNA): TGTGCCAGCAGTGATCGCTATGGCTACACCTTC. This codes for CASSDRYGYTF. The chain employs TRBV2 and TRBJ1-2; D not certain. V was pared by 3 bases and J by 4 bases, with 3 bases between. CDR3 length equals 11 residues. Germline V CDR1 and CDR2: SNHLY, FYNNEI.

The chain employs TRBV27 and TRBJ2-3, with TRBD1 as a possible D gene (6 bases). CDR1 is MNHEY and CDR2 is SMNVEV in the germline V gene (reference sequence). CDR3 size: 16 residues. V was trimmed by 6 bases and J by 4 bases, leaving 20 bases between them. The CDR3 region has the DNA TGTGCCAGCAGCCCCAACGGACAGCGTGGGGCAGATACGCAGTATTTT. As protein: CASSPNGQRGADTQYF.